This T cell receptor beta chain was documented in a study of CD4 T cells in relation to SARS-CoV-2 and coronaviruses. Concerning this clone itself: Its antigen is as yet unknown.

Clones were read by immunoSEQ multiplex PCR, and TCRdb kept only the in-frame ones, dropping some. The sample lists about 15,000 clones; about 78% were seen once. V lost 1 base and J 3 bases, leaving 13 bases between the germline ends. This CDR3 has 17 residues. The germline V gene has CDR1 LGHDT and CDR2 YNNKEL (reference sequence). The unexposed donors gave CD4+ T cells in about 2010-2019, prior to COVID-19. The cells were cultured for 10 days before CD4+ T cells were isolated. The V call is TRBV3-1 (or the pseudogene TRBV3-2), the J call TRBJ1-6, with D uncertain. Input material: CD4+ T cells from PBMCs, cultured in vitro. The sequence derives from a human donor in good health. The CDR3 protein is CASSQVPEQNYNSPLHF. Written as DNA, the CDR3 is TGTGCCAGCAGCCAAGTTCCCGAACAGAACTATAATTCACCCCTCCACTTT.